These T cell receptor beta chains were read from a single sample in a study of cytomegalovirus exposure and HLA in healthy donors. Sequenced by immunoSEQ multiplex PCR; TCRdb stores in-frame clones only, minus some. The repertoire has 150,000 to 200,000 clones, 75% to 95% of them found once; the top ten carry more than 2.5%. The sample consisted of PBMCs. The receptors shown here come from a woman aged 18-30 years in good health and CMV-seropositive. Each CDR3 is given with its conserved first and last residue. The D gene is left open where the match is weak. Some rows mark clone size as missing; the rest say once, few, many or name a class of expanded clone.

cdr3_aa: CAISDPGGLRAEAFF
cdr3_nt: TGTGCCATCAGTGACCCAGGGGGATTAAGAGCCGAAGCTTTCTTT
clone_size: -
v_call: TRBV10-3
j_call: TRBJ1-1
d_call: TRBD1

cdr3_aa: CASSLGASGRVGELFF
cdr3_nt: TGTGCCAGCAGCTTAGGTGCTAGCGGGAGAGTCGGGGAGCTGTTTTTT
clone_size: -
v_call: TRBV7-2
j_call: TRBJ2-2
d_call: TRBD2

cdr3_aa: CAWSVPRQIQETQYF
cdr3_nt: TGTGCCTGGAGTGTACCCCGACAGATCCAAGAGACCCAGTACTTC
clone_size: -
v_call: TRBV30
j_call: TRBJ2-5
d_call: -

cdr3_aa: CASSRDLRPGELFF
cdr3_nt: TGCGCCAGCAGCCGAGACCTGCGGCCCGGGGAGCTGTTTTTT
clone_size: few
v_call: TRBV4-1
j_call: TRBJ2-2
d_call: -

cdr3_aa: CASSQVGQSTLGEQYF
cdr3_nt: TGTGCCAGCAGCCAAGTGGGACAGTCTACGTTAGGGGAGCAGTACTTC
clone_size: -
v_call: TRBV14
j_call: TRBJ2-7
d_call: TRBD1

cdr3_aa: CASSSTGDEYEQYF
cdr3_nt: TGCGCCAGCAGCTCGACAGGGGATGAGTACGAGCAGTACTTC
clone_size: -
v_call: TRBV5-1
j_call: TRBJ2-7
d_call: TRBD1

cdr3_aa: CIAGGTETQYF
cdr3_nt: TGCATCGCAGGCGGGACGGAGACCCAGTACTTC
clone_size: -
v_call: TRBV20-1
j_call: TRBJ2-5
d_call: -

cdr3_aa: CAWSEAEARSYNSPLHF
cdr3_nt: TGTGCCTGGAGTGAGGCGGAGGCCCGCTCCTATAATTCACCCCTCCACTTT
clone_size: -
v_call: TRBV30
j_call: TRBJ1-6
d_call: -

cdr3_aa: CASSRDRVITEAFF
cdr3_nt: TGTGCCAGCAGTAGGGACAGGGTTATAACTGAAGCTTTCTTT
clone_size: -
v_call: TRBV6-5
j_call: TRBJ1-1
d_call: TRBD1

cdr3_aa: CASSVAGTRGTGELFF
cdr3_nt: TGTGCCAGCAGCGTAGCCGGGACTAGGGGCACCGGGGAGCTGTTTTTT
clone_size: -
v_call: TRBV9
j_call: TRBJ2-2
d_call: TRBD2

cdr3_aa: CASSLWGQGGNTIYF
cdr3_nt: TGTGCCAGCAGTTTGTGGGGACAGGGAGGAAACACCATATATTTT
clone_size: -
v_call: TRBV28
j_call: TRBJ1-3
d_call: TRBD1

cdr3_aa: CASSLRGSSGNTIYF
cdr3_nt: TGTGCCAGCAGCCTCAGGGGGTCCTCTGGAAACACCATATATTTT
clone_size: -
v_call: TRBV5-6
j_call: TRBJ1-3
d_call: TRBD1

cdr3_aa: CASSLEGLNTEAFF
cdr3_nt: TGTGCCAGCAGTTTAGAGGGCCTGAACACTGAAGCTTTCTTT
clone_size: -
v_call: TRBV27
j_call: TRBJ1-1
d_call: -

cdr3_aa: CASSRGGQGAREQYF
cdr3_nt: TGTGCCAGTAGTAGAGGGGGACAGGGGGCGCGTGAGCAGTACTTC
clone_size: once
v_call: TRBV19
j_call: TRBJ2-7
d_call: TRBD1

cdr3_aa: CASSEVRFGRYEQYF
cdr3_nt: TGCGCCAGCAGTGAGGTCCGGTTCGGTCGCTACGAGCAGTACTTC
clone_size: -
v_call: TRBV10-1
j_call: TRBJ2-7
d_call: -

cdr3_aa: CASSQERGLGKNIQYF
cdr3_nt: TGCGCCAGCAGCCAAGAACGAGGTCTCGGAAAAAACATTCAGTACTTC
clone_size: -
v_call: TRBV4-1
j_call: TRBJ2-4
d_call: -

cdr3_aa: CASTPVRGFNEKLFF
cdr3_nt: TGTGCCAGCACCCCGGTTCGGGGATTTAATGAAAAACTGTTTTTT
clone_size: -
v_call: TRBV2
j_call: TRBJ1-4
d_call: -

cdr3_aa: CASSIQGYETQYF
cdr3_nt: TGTGCCAGCAGTATACAGGGATATGAGACCCAGTACTTC
clone_size: once
v_call: TRBV2
j_call: TRBJ2-5
d_call: -

cdr3_aa: CAISESPGQGDTDTQYF
cdr3_nt: TGTGCCATCAGTGAGTCGCCGGGACAGGGAGACACAGATACGCAGTATTTT
clone_size: -
v_call: TRBV10-3
j_call: TRBJ2-3
d_call: TRBD1

cdr3_aa: CASSLQTGDVYEQYF
cdr3_nt: TGTGCCAGTAGTCTTCAAACAGGGGACGTTTACGAGCAGTACTTC
clone_size: -
v_call: TRBV19
j_call: TRBJ2-7
d_call: TRBD1

cdr3_aa: CASSIIGGFPSGNTIYF
cdr3_nt: TGTGCCAGTAGTATAATTGGAGGCTTCCCCTCTGGAAACACCATATATTTT
clone_size: -
v_call: TRBV19
j_call: TRBJ1-3
d_call: -

cdr3_aa: CASSLESFISYEQYF
cdr3_nt: TGTGCCAGCAGCTTAGAGAGCTTCATCTCCTACGAGCAGTACTTC
clone_size: -
v_call: TRBV7-2
j_call: TRBJ2-7
d_call: -

cdr3_aa: CASSPGEYGYTF
cdr3_nt: TGTGCCAGCAGTCCAGGGGAGTATGGCTACACCTTC
clone_size: -
v_call: TRBV6-5
j_call: TRBJ1-2
d_call: -

cdr3_aa: CASSPFRGAGNEQFF
cdr3_nt: TGTGCCAGCAGTCCTTTTCGGGGGGCAGGAAATGAGCAGTTCTTC
clone_size: -
v_call: TRBV6-1
j_call: TRBJ2-1
d_call: -

cdr3_aa: CASSAGQGLAYEQYF
cdr3_nt: TGTGCCAGTAGTGCGGGACAGGGGTTAGCCTACGAGCAGTACTTC
clone_size: -
v_call: TRBV19
j_call: TRBJ2-7
d_call: TRBD1

cdr3_aa: CASSEAWGIGNTEAFF
cdr3_nt: TGTGCCAGCAGTGAAGCGTGGGGCATCGGGAACACTGAAGCTTTCTTT
clone_size: once
v_call: TRBV2
j_call: TRBJ1-1
d_call: -

cdr3_aa: CASATGNLHEQYF
cdr3_nt: TGTGCCAGCGCGACGGGGAATCTCCACGAGCAGTACTTC
clone_size: -
v_call: TRBV7-9
j_call: TRBJ2-7
d_call: -

cdr3_aa: CASSLGEGESTIYF
cdr3_nt: TGTGCCAGCAGCTTGGGAGAGGGCGAAAGCACCATATATTTT
clone_size: once
v_call: TRBV5-6
j_call: TRBJ1-3
d_call: -

cdr3_aa: CASGPGSPGLRIF
cdr3_nt: TGCGCCAGCGGACCCGGATCACCGGGACTCAGAATCTTC
clone_size: -
v_call: TRBV4-3
j_call: TRBJ2-1
d_call: -

cdr3_aa: CASSITASGNTIYF
cdr3_nt: TGTGCCAGTAGTATAACAGCCTCTGGAAACACCATATATTTT
clone_size: -
v_call: TRBV19
j_call: TRBJ1-3
d_call: -

cdr3_aa: CASSLQRGTVIYEQYF
cdr3_nt: TGTGCCAGCAGCTTACAGCGGGGGACAGTAATCTACGAGCAGTACTTC
clone_size: -
v_call: TRBV11-1
j_call: TRBJ2-7
d_call: -

cdr3_aa: CASSPHAGESYNEQFF
cdr3_nt: TGCGCCAGCAGCCCTCATGCCGGGGAGAGTTACAATGAGCAGTTCTTC
clone_size: few
v_call: TRBV4-3
j_call: TRBJ2-1
d_call: -

cdr3_aa: CASSFGQFQETQYF
cdr3_nt: TGTGCCAGCAGCTTTGGACAGTTCCAAGAGACCCAGTACTTC
clone_size: -
v_call: TRBV2
j_call: TRBJ2-5
d_call: -

cdr3_aa: CASSQEAAGVSSYNEQFF
cdr3_nt: TGTGCCAGCAGCCAAGAAGCGGCGGGAGTATCGTCCTACAATGAGCAGTTCTTC
clone_size: -
v_call: TRBV4-2
j_call: TRBJ2-1
d_call: TRBD2

cdr3_aa: CASSSRTGPYEQYF
cdr3_nt: TGTGCCAGCAGCTCTAGGACAGGACCCTACGAGCAGTACTTC
clone_size: few
v_call: TRBV7-2
j_call: TRBJ2-7
d_call: TRBD1

cdr3_aa: CASSLVGTPAYEQYF
cdr3_nt: TGTGCCAGCAGTTTGGTCGGGACTCCAGCCTACGAGCAGTACTTC
clone_size: -
v_call: TRBV27
j_call: TRBJ2-7
d_call: -

cdr3_aa: CASSGRTGRWETQYF
cdr3_nt: TGTGCCAGCAGTGGGAGGACAGGGCGATGGGAGACCCAGTACTTC
clone_size: once
v_call: TRBV2
j_call: TRBJ2-5
d_call: TRBD1

cdr3_aa: CASAGSLNTEAFF
cdr3_nt: TGTGCCAGCGCCGGGTCACTCAACACTGAAGCTTTCTTT
clone_size: -
v_call: TRBV6-5
j_call: TRBJ1-1
d_call: -

cdr3_aa: CASSFGDRLTNYGYTF
cdr3_nt: TGTGCCAGCAGCTTCGGGGACAGACTCACTAACTATGGCTACACCTTC
clone_size: -
v_call: TRBV5-8
j_call: TRBJ1-2
d_call: TRBD1

cdr3_aa: CASSRDSLTYEQYF
cdr3_nt: TGTGCCAGCAGTCGGGACAGTCTCACCTACGAGCAGTACTTC
clone_size: -
v_call: TRBV6-5
j_call: TRBJ2-7
d_call: TRBD1

cdr3_aa: CATSRGTAEGVKLFF
cdr3_nt: TGTGCCACCAGCAGAGGCACCGCCGAGGGGGTAAAACTGTTTTTT
clone_size: once
v_call: TRBV15
j_call: TRBJ1-4
d_call: -

cdr3_aa: CASSPLPVGGQGKDTQYF
cdr3_nt: TGTGCCAGCTCACCCCTCCCGGTGGGGGGACAGGGCAAAGATACGCAGTATTTT
clone_size: -
v_call: TRBV18
j_call: TRBJ2-3
d_call: TRBD1

cdr3_aa: CASSSPRWVHEQYF
cdr3_nt: TGTGCCAGCAGCTCGCCCAGGTGGGTTCACGAGCAGTACTTC
clone_size: -
v_call: TRBV5-6
j_call: TRBJ2-7
d_call: -

cdr3_aa: CASSGGTGTMNGYTF
cdr3_nt: TGCGCCAGCAGCGGAGGGACAGGGACGATGAATGGCTACACCTTC
clone_size: -
v_call: TRBV5-1
j_call: TRBJ1-2
d_call: TRBD1

cdr3_aa: CASSPRGGMRQPQHF
cdr3_nt: TGTGCCAGCAGCCCCCGGGGGGGAATGCGCCAGCCCCAGCATTTT
clone_size: once
v_call: TRBV5-8
j_call: TRBJ1-5
d_call: -

cdr3_aa: CASSPGGSRDYEQYF
cdr3_nt: TGTGCCAGCAGTCCTGGGGGGAGTCGTGACTACGAGCAGTACTTC
clone_size: -
v_call: TRBV28
j_call: TRBJ2-7
d_call: -

cdr3_aa: CASSTPTGGHLLNEKLFF
cdr3_nt: TGTGCCAGCAGCACCCCGACAGGAGGACACCTCCTTAATGAAAAACTGTTTTTT
clone_size: -
v_call: TRBV11-2
j_call: TRBJ1-4
d_call: -

cdr3_aa: CASSYSWTGVRYEQYF
cdr3_nt: TGTGCCAGCAGTTACTCGTGGACAGGGGTCCGCTACGAGCAGTACTTC
clone_size: -
v_call: TRBV6-5
j_call: TRBJ2-7
d_call: TRBD1

cdr3_aa: CAITDTGGPYNEQFF
cdr3_nt: TGTGCCATCACTGATACAGGGGGCCCCTACAATGAGCAGTTCTTC
clone_size: -
v_call: TRBV10-3
j_call: TRBJ2-1
d_call: TRBD1